The subject of this entry is one T cell receptor beta chain. Antigen: not known. J gave up 1 base and V 6 bases, and 12 bases lay outside the gene matches. CDR1 is SNHLY, CDR2 FYNNEI, per germline. This CDR3 has 18 amino acids. The entry originates in a study of cytomegalovirus exposure and HLA in healthy donors. Findings and caveats of the study: A few V segments could not be told apart, such as TRBV6-2 and TRBV6-3, and were left out.

Amplification used 60 Vbeta primers and 13 Jbeta primers. Using immunoSEQ multiplex PCR, the repertoire was profiled, and TCRdb retains in-frame clones only, with some absent. The profile shows 200,000 to 250,000 clones, about 81% of them singletons. The clonotype comes from a woman aged 60-70 years in good health and CMV-seropositive. The chain has TRBV2 and TRBJ2-3, with 11 positions matching TRBD2. Specimen: PBMCs. DNA for the CDR3: TGTGCCAGCAGCCCTACCCCTTCGACTAGCGGGGGCACAGATACGCAGTATTTT. The encoded protein is CASSPTPSTSGGTDTQYF.